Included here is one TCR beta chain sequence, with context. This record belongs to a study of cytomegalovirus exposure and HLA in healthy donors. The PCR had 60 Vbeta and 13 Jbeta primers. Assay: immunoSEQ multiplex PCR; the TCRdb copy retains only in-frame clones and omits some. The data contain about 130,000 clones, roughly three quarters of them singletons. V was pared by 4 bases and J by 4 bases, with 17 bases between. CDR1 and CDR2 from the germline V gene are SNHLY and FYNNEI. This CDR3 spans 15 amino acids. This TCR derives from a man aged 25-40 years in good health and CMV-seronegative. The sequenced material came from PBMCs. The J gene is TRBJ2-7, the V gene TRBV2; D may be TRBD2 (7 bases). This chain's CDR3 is CASSGGGGSTYEQYF. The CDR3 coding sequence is TGTGCCAGCAGTGGGGGGGGCGGGAGTACGTACGAGCAGTACTTC.